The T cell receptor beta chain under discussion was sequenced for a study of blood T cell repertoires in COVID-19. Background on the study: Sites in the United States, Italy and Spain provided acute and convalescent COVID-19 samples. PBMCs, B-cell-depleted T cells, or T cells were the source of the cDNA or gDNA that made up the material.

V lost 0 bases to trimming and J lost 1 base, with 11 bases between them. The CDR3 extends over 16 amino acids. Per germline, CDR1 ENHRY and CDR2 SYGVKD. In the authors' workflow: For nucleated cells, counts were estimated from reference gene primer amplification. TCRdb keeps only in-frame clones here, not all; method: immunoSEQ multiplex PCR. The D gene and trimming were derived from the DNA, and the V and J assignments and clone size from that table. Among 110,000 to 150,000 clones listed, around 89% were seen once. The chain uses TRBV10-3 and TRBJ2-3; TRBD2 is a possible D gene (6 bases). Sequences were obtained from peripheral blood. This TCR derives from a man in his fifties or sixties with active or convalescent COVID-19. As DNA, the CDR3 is TGTGCCATCAGTGAGTCCCAGCGGGTCGGCACAGATACGCAGTATTTT. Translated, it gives CAISESQRVGTDTQYF.